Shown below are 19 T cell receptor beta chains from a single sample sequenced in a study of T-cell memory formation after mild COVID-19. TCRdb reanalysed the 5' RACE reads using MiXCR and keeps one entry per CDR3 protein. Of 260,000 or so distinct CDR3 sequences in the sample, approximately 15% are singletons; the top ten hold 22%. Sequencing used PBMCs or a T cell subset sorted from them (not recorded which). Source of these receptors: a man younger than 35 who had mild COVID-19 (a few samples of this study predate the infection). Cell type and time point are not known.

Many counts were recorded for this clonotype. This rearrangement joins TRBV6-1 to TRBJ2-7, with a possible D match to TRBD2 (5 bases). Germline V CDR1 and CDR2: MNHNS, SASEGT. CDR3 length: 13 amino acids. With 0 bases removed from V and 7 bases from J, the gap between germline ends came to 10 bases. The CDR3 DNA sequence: TGTGCCAGCAGTGAAGCCCGACCGGGGGAGCAGTACGTC. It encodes CASSEARPGEQYV.

As DNA, the CDR3 is TGTGCCAGCAGTTTTAAGGGGTCGGGGATAGGGGAGCTGTTTTTT. Translation gives CASSFKGSGIGELFF. The chain uses TRBV27 and TRBJ2-2; D possibly matches TRBD1 or TRBD2 (5 bases each). This CDR3 has 15 residues. Germline V CDR1 and CDR2: MNHEY, SMNVEV (reference sequence). Trimming took off 3 bases at V and 8 bases at J, with 16 bases between the two ends.

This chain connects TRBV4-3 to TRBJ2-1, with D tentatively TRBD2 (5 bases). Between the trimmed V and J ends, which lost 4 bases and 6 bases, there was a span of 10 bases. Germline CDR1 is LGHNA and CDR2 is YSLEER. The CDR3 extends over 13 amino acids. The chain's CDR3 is CASSRDYPNEQFF. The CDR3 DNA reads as TGCGCCAGCAGCCGAGACTACCCCAATGAGCAGTTCTTC.

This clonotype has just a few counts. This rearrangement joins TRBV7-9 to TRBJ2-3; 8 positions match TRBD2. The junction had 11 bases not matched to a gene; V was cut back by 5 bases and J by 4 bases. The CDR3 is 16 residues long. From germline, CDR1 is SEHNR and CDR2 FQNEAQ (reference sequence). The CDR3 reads CASSPFAQRGSDTQYF. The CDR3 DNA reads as TGTGCCAGCAGCCCCTTCGCCCAGCGGGGGTCAGATACGCAGTATTTT.

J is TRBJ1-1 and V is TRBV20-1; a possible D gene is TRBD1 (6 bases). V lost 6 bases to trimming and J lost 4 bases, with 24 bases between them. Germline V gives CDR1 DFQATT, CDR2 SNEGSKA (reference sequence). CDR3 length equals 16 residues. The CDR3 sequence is CSALRAGERFGTEAFF. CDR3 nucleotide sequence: TGCAGTGCCCTGAGGGCAGGGGAACGTTTTGGCACTGAAGCTTTCTTT.

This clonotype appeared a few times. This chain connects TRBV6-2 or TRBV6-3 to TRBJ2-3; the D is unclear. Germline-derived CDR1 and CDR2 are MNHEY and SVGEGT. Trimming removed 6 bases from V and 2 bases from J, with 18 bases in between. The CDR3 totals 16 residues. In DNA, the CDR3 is TGTGCCAGCAGCAGTATCACGGGTTCCCCCACAGATACGCAGTATTTT. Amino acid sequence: CASSSITGSPTDTQYF.

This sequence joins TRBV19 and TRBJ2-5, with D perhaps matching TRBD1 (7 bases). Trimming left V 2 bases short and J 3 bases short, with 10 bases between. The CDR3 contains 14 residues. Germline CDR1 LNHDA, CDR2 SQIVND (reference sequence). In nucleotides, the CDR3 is TGTGCCAGTAGTATACGGGGGACAGAAGAGACCCAGTACTTC. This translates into CASSIRGTEETQYF.

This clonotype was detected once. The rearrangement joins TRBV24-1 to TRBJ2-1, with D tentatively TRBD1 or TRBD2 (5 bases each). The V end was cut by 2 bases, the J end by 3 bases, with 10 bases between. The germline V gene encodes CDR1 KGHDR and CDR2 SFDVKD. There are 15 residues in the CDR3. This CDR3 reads CATSDSWGNYNEQFF. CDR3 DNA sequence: TGTGCCACCAGTGATTCTTGGGGGAACTACAATGAGCAGTTCTTC.

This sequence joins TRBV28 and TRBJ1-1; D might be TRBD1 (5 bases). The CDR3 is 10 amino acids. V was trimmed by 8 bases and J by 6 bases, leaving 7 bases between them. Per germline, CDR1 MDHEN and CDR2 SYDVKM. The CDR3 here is CASGTPEAFF. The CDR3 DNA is TGTGCCAGCGGGACTCCTGAAGCTTTCTTT.

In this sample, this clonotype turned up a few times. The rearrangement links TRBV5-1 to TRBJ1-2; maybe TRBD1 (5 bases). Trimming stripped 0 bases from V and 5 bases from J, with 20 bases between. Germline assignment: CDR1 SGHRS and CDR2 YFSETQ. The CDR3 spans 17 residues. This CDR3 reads CASSLALRQRTGYGYTF. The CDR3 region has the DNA TGCGCCAGCAGCTTGGCTCTTCGACAGAGGACCGGGTATGGCTACACCTTC.

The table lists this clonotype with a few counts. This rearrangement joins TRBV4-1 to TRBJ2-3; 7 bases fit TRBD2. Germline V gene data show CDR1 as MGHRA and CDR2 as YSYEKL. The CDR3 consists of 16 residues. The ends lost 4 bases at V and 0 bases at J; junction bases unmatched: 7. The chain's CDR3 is CASSPLGGSSTDTQYF. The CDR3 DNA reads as TGCGCCAGCAGCCCCCTCGGGGGGTCGAGCACAGATACGCAGTATTTT.

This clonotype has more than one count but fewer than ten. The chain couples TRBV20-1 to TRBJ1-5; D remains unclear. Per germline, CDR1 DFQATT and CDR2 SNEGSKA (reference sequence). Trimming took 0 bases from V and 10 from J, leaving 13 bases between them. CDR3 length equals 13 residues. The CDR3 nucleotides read TGCAGTGCTAGAGATGGTACCAGCCTTCCCCAGCATTTT. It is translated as CSARDGTSLPQHF.

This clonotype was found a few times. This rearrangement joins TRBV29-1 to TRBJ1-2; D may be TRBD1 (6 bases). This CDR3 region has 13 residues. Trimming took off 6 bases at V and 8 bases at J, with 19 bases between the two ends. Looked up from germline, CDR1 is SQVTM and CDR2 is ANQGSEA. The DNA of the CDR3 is TGCAGCGTAAATGAGATCAGGGGAAAAGGCTACACCTTC. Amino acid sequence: CSVNEIRGKGYTF.

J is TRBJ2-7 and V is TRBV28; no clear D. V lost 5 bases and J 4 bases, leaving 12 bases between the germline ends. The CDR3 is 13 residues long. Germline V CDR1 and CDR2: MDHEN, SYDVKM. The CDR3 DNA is TGTGCCAGCAGTCTCAGGACCCGGTACGAGCAGTACTTC. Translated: CASSLRTRYEQYF.

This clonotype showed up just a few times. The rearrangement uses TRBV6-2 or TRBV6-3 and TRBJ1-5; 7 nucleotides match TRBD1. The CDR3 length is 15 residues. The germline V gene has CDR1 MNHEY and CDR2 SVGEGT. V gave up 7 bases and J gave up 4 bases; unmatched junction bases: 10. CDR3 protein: CASTLRGLFNQPQHF. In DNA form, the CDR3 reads TGTGCCAGCACCCTAAGGGGGCTATTTAATCAGCCCCAGCATTTT.

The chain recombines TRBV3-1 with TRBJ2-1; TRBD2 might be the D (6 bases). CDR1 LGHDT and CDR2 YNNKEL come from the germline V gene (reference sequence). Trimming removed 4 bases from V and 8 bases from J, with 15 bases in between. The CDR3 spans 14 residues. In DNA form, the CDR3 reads TGTGCCAGCAGCCCGCGAGCACGCGGGGATGAGCAGTTCTTC. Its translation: CASSPRARGDEQFF.

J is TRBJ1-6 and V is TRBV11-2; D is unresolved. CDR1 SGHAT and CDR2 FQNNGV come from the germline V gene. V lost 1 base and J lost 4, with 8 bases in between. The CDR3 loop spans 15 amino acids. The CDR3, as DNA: TGTGCCAGCAGCTTAGTTAAGGGATATAATTCACCCCTCCACTTT. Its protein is CASSLVKGYNSPLHF.

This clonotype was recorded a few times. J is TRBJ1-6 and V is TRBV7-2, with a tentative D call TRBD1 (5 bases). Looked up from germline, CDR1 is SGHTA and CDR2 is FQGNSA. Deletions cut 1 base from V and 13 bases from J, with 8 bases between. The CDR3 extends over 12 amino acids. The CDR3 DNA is TGTGCCAGCAGCTTAGATGGGGGTCCCCTCCACTTT. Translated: CASSLDGGPLHF. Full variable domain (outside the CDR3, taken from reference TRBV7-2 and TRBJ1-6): GAGVSQSPSNKVTEKGKDVELRCDPISGHTALYWYRQSLGQGLEFLIYFQGNSAPDKSGLPSDRFSAERTGGSVSTLTIQRTQQEDSAVYLCASSLDGGPLHFGNGTRLTVT.

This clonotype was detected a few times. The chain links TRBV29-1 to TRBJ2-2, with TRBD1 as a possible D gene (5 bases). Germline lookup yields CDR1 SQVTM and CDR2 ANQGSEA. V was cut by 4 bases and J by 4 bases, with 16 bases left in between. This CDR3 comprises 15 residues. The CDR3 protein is CSVGKRGEVTGELFF. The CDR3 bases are TGCAGCGTTGGAAAAAGGGGTGAGGTCACCGGGGAGCTGTTTTTT.